The rows below give T cell receptor beta chains drawn from one sample of a study of T-cell memory formation after mild COVID-19. One entry per CDR3 protein results from TCRdb running MiXCR on the 5' RACE reads. The sample has more than 150,000 distinct CDR3 sequences; approximately 10% are singletons. Sequenced material: PBMCs or a T cell subset sorted from them (not recorded which). These receptors originate from a man between 18 and 35 years old who had mild COVID-19 (a few samples of this study predate the infection). Cell type and time point are not known. The CDR3 runs from the conserved cysteine through the conserved F or W. A D gene is named only where the DNA matches it firmly. The size field is filled for only some rows; it gives once, few, many or a size class.

j_call | clone_size | d_call | v_call | cdr3_aa | cdr3_nt
TRBJ2-1 | - | - | TRBV20-1 | CSAYSTGITSYNEQFF | TGCAGTGCCTATTCCACAGGGATCACCAGCTACAATGAGCAGTTCTTC
TRBJ2-7 | many | TRBD1 | TRBV12-3/TRBV12-4 | CASSRDRGTYEQYF | TGTGCCAGCAGTCGGGACAGGGGAACCTACGAGCAGTACTTC
TRBJ2-1 | - | TRBD2 | TRBV5-1 | CASSRGALAGGREQFF | TGCGCCAGCAGCAGGGGAGCGCTAGCGGGGGGAAGGGAGCAGTTCTTC
TRBJ2-3 | - | TRBD2 | TRBV20-1 | CSASGGDGNTDTQYF | TGCAGTGCCAGTGGGGGGGACGGGAACACAGATACGCAGTATTTT
TRBJ2-1 | few | TRBD2 | TRBV29-1 | CSVGVGRTSAKNEQFF | TGCAGCGTTGGGGTCGGAAGGACTAGCGCTAAGAATGAGCAGTTCTTC
TRBJ2-2 | few | - | TRBV10-2 | CASSSEGGLGAVGELFF | TGCGCCAGCAGTAGTGAAGGAGGATTGGGGGCAGTCGGGGAGCTGTTTTTT
TRBJ2-3 | - | - | TRBV20-1 | CSASRRGTDTQYF | TGCAGTGCTAGTAGGCGGGGCACAGATACGCAGTATTTT
TRBJ2-1 | few | - | TRBV10-2 | CASSDVVGGRNEQFF | TGCGCCAGCAGTGATGTAGTGGGGGGGCGCAATGAGCAGTTCTTC
TRBJ1-2 | few | - | TRBV5-5 | CASSRPGGYTF | TGTGCCAGCAGCCGGCCGGGGGGCTACACCTTC
TRBJ2-2 | - | - | TRBV12-3/TRBV12-4 | CASSLWSQLTGELFF | TGTGCCAGCAGTTTATGGTCGCAGCTCACCGGGGAGCTGTTTTTT
TRBJ2-5 | few | - | TRBV7-2 | CASSLGISRDQETQYF | TGTGCCAGCAGCTTAGGAATAAGTCGGGATCAAGAGACCCAGTACTTC
TRBJ2-7 | few | - | TRBV4-3 | CASSQVISSTYEQYF | TGCGCCAGCAGCCAAGTTATTAGCTCCACCTACGAGCAGTACTTC
TRBJ1-3 | few | TRBD1 | TRBV6-6 | CASSYAQGAGNTIYF | TGTGCCAGCAGTTATGCACAGGGGGCTGGAAACACCATATATTTT
TRBJ1-2 | - | TRBD1 | TRBV12-3/TRBV12-4 | CASSRGTGGGFPAGYTF | TGTGCCAGCAGCCGTGGGACAGGGGGCGGGTTCCCTGCTGGCTACACCTTC
TRBJ2-7 | - | - | TRBV19 | CASKPRAGRYEQYF | TGTGCCAGTAAACCCCGGGCAGGGCGCTACGAGCAGTACTTC
TRBJ2-3 | - | - | TRBV24-1 | CATSDRRSGTDTQYF | TGTGCCACCAGTGACCGCCGGAGTGGCACAGATACGCAGTATTTT
TRBJ2-5 | many | - | TRBV5-1 | CASSLGGGEETQYF | TGCGCCAGCAGCTTGGGGGGGGGCGAAGAGACCCAGTACTTC
TRBJ2-2 | many | - | TRBV7-2 | CASSPYSGELFF | TGTGCCAGCAGCCCTTACTCCGGGGAGCTGTTTTTT
TRBJ1-6 | - | - | TRBV6-5 | CASSYSIGGGNSPLHF | TGTGCCAGCAGTTACTCGATAGGCGGGGGTAATTCACCCCTCCACTTT
TRBJ1-1 | - | - | TRBV5-2 | CASNVGRDAEAFF | TGTGCCAGCAACGTAGGACGGGACGCTGAAGCTTTCTTT
TRBJ2-5 | - | TRBD1 | TRBV5-1 | CASSPSDRTGTQYF | TGCGCCAGCAGCCCCTCGGACAGGACGGGGACCCAGTACTTC
TRBJ2-3 | - | - | TRBV20-1 | CSATPGSTDTQYF | TGCAGTGCTACACCGGGGAGCACAGATACGCAGTATTTT
TRBJ2-5 | - | TRBD1 | TRBV24-1 | CATGQGGTQYF | TGTGCCACGGGACAGGGGGGGACCCAGTACTTC
TRBJ2-3 | few | - | TRBV20-1 | CSARSPARHLDTQYF | TGCAGTGCTAGAAGTCCAGCTAGACATCTAGATACGCAGTATTTT
TRBJ1-4 | few | TRBD1 | TRBV7-2 | CASSRARQGVFEKLFF | TGTGCCAGCAGCCGCGCCCGACAGGGGGTTTTTGAAAAACTGTTTTTT
TRBJ1-1 | - | - | TRBV11-2 | CASSQGFYTEAFF | TGTGCCAGCAGTCAGGGGTTTTACACTGAAGCTTTCTTT
TRBJ1-4 | few | - | TRBV4-2 | CASSQERQVNEKLFF | TGTGCCAGCAGCCAAGAGAGGCAGGTTAATGAAAAACTGTTTTTT
TRBJ2-1 | - | - | TRBV18 | CASSHNEQFF | TGTGCCAGCTCACACAATGAGCAGTTCTTC